These T cell receptor beta chains were read from a single sample in a study of identical twins. TCRdb reanalysed the 5' RACE reads using MiXCR and keeps one entry per CDR3 protein. This table holds around 1.7 million distinct CDR3 sequences, under 35% found once. Sequencing was performed on cord blood. Source of these receptors: a newborn girl in good health. Each CDR3 is given with its conserved first and last residue. A D gene is named only where the DNA matches it firmly. Expanded clones are given a class, and other clones once, few, many or no size at all.

TRBD2,.,TRBV24-1,TRBJ2-3,TGTGCCACCCAGGAGCGGGAGGTATTTGATACGCAGTATTTT,CATQEREVFDTQYF
TRBD1,.,TRBV12-3/TRBV12-4,TRBJ1-2,TGTGCCAGCAGCCCCGACAGGGGGCGAAGTGGCTACACCTTC,CASSPDRGRSGYTF
TRBD2,.,TRBV6-6,TRBJ2-5,TGTGCCAGCAGCGGACCGAGACTAGCGGGGGCCAATGAGCAGTACTTC,CASSGPRLAGANEQYF
.,.,TRBV12-3/TRBV12-4,TRBJ1-5,TGTGCCAGCAGTGTTACAGGGAAGGGTCAGCCCCAGCATTTT,CASSVTGKGQPQHF
TRBD2,few,TRBV12-5,TRBJ2-3,TGTGCTAGTTCCGGGACTAGCTCGCTAACAGATACGCAGTATTTT,CASSGTSSLTDTQYF
.,.,TRBV12-3/TRBV12-4,TRBJ2-2,TGTGCCAGCAGTTTCTTGGGGACGAAAAACACCGGGGAGCTGTTTTTT,CASSFLGTKNTGELFF
TRBD1,.,TRBV7-9,TRBJ2-4,TGTGCCAGCAGCCCAATGACAGGGGTCAAAAACATTCAGTACTTC,CASSPMTGVKNIQYF
.,many,TRBV2,TRBJ2-7,TGTGCCAGCAGTGAAGGCAGCACCTACGAGCAGTACTTC,CASSEGSTYEQYF
.,.,TRBV4-1,TRBJ2-7,TGCACCAGCAGCCAAGATGGAAACAGGGTTCCCTACGAGCAGTACTTC,CTSSQDGNRVPYEQYF
TRBD2,few,TRBV20-1,TRBJ2-1,TGCAGTGCTAGAGAAGCGGGGGCGCACAATGAGCAGTTCTTC,CSAREAGAHNEQFF
TRBD2,.,TRBV11-2,TRBJ2-1,TGTGCCAGCAGCTTTATGACTAGCGGGCTCAATGAGCAGTTCTTC,CASSFMTSGLNEQFF
TRBD2,few,TRBV7-2,TRBJ2-3,TGTGCCAGCAGTGCTGGACTAGCGGATCGAGGGACCGCAGATACGCAGTATTTT,CASSAGLADRGTADTQYF
TRBD1,few,TRBV7-2,TRBJ1-5,TGTGCCAGCAGCTTAGTAGGGGGACAGATAAATCAGCCCCAGCATTTT,CASSLVGGQINQPQHF
.,few,TRBV29-1,TRBJ2-2,TGCAGCGTTCGAGCGACGAACACCGGGGAGCTGTTTTTT,CSVRATNTGELFF
TRBD1,few,TRBV10-3,TRBJ2-7,TGTGCCATCAGGCGACAGGGTTCCCACGAGCAGTACTTC,CAIRRQGSHEQYF
.,.,TRBV20-1,TRBJ2-3,TGCAGTGCTAGAGAGGTTCGGCGGGACACAGATACGCAGTATTTT,CSAREVRRDTDTQYF
TRBD2,.,TRBV28,TRBJ2-7,TGTGCCAGCAGTTACATAATGCAGACTAGCGTGCACGAGCAGTACTTC,CASSYIMQTSVHEQYF
.,.,TRBV6-5,TRBJ2-1,TGTGCCAGCAGTTACGCGTGGCTGGCCTACAATGAGCAGTTCTTC,CASSYAWLAYNEQFF
.,few,TRBV14,TRBJ1-6,TGTGCCAGCAGCCACTTGAAGGGGTATAATTCACCCCTCCACTTT,CASSHLKGYNSPLHF
.,.,TRBV20-1,TRBJ1-5,TGCAGTGCTAGATCCATCCAGGGGAATCAGCCCCAGCATTTT,CSARSIQGNQPQHF
.,.,TRBV20-1,TRBJ2-1,TGCAGTGCTAGATTGTTTGAGCAGTTCTTC,CSARLFEQFF
.,.,TRBV6-6,TRBJ2-3,TGTGCCAGCGGCTCCATCAGAGATACGCAGTATTTT,CASGSIRDTQYF
.,few,TRBV7-2,TRBJ1-6,TGTGCCAGCAGGACAAATAATTCACCCCTCCACTTT,CASRTNNSPLHF
.,.,TRBV20-1,TRBJ1-4,TGCAGTGCCCCCCGGTCAACTAATGAAAAACTGTTTTTT,CSAPRSTNEKLFF
.,few,TRBV7-9,TRBJ2-5,TGTGCCAGCAGCTTAGCCTACCTCCGGGACCAGTACCAAGAGACCCAGTACTTC,CASSLAYLRDQYQETQYF
.,few,TRBV5-4,TRBJ2-1,TGTGCCAGCAGCTTGGGGGGGGCCTCAAGCAATGAGCAGTTCTTC,CASSLGGASSNEQFF
.,once,TRBV20-1,TRBJ2-7,TGCAGTGCTAAAGTGACTTACAATGAGCAGTACTTC,CSAKVTYNEQYF
TRBD2,few,TRBV28,TRBJ2-5,TGTGCCAGCAGCTACGGGACTAGCGGAGAAGAGACCCAGTACTTC,CASSYGTSGEETQYF
TRBD1,many,TRBV10-3,TRBJ2-1,TGTGCCATCACTGCGACAGGGGGCTTCAATGAGCAGTTCTTC,CAITATGGFNEQFF
TRBD2,few,TRBV28,TRBJ2-1,TGTGCCAGCAGTTTAGAGCCTAGCGGGAGGGGGGATGAGCAGTTCTTC,CASSLEPSGRGDEQFF
TRBD2,.,TRBV20-1,TRBJ2-7,TGCAGTGCTTTAAACCCGGGACTAGCGGGATCCGAGCAGTACTTC,CSALNPGLAGSEQYF
.,few,TRBV20-1,TRBJ2-3,TGCAGTGTTCCGACAAACACAGATACGCAGTATTTT,CSVPTNTDTQYF
TRBD1,.,TRBV12-3/TRBV12-4,TRBJ2-7,TGTGCCAGCAGTCCAGAAAAACAGGGGAGAGGCTACGAGCAGTACTTC,CASSPEKQGRGYEQYF
.,.,TRBV7-8,TRBJ1-1,TGTGCCAGCAGCTTTTCCCGCTGGGGGCTGGAGGGGCAGAACACTGAAGCTTTCTTT,CASSFSRWGLEGQNTEAFF
TRBD2,.,TRBV27,TRBJ2-3,TGTGCCAGCAGTTTCCACCGGAAAGCGGGAGGGCCAGATACGCAGTATTTT,CASSFHRKAGGPDTQYF
TRBD2,.,TRBV3-1,TRBJ2-5,TGTGCCAGCAACCAAGGGGTTGCTAGCGGAGCGGAGACCCAGTACTTC,CASNQGVASGAETQYF
.,.,TRBV10-3,TRBJ1-1,TGTGCCATCAGAGGCGCTTTGCCCACTGAAGCTTTCTTT,CAIRGALPTEAFF
TRBD2,few,TRBV7-9,TRBJ2-1,TGTGCCAGCAGCTCAAGGCCCACGGGGGGAGGATACAATGAGCAGTTCTTC,CASSSRPTGGGYNEQFF
.,few,TRBV7-9,TRBJ2-7,TGTGCCAGCAGCTCGTGGAGGGGTAACGCGTACGAGCAGTACTTC,CASSSWRGNAYEQYF
.,few,TRBV25-1,TRBJ1-2,TGTGCCAGCAGTGAATCGAGAGGGAGAGCCTATGGCTACACCTTC,CASSESRGRAYGYTF
TRBD2,few,TRBV6-5,TRBJ2-1,TGTGCCAGCAGTATGGAAAGCGGGAGCTACAATGAGCAGTTCTTC,CASSMESGSYNEQFF
TRBD2,.,TRBV5-1,TRBJ2-1,TGCGCCAGCAGCTTGGGGACTAGCGGGGCCAATGAGCAGTTCTTC,CASSLGTSGANEQFF
.,.,TRBV20-1,TRBJ1-6,TGCAGTGCTCGGAATTCACCCCTCCACTTT,CSARNSPLHF
TRBD2,many,TRBV5-1,TRBJ2-3,TGTGCCAGCAGCCCGCGGGGGGCTAGCACAGATACGCAGTATTTT,CASSPRGASTDTQYF
.,few,TRBV9,TRBJ2-3,TGTGCCAGCAGCGTAGGTCGGGCCACAGATACGCAGTATTTT,CASSVGRATDTQYF